This T cell receptor (beta chain) was sequenced during a study of identical twins. This CDR3 has 15 amino acids. With 3 bases removed from V and 2 bases from J, the gap between germline ends came to 13 bases. Germline assignment: CDR1 SGDLS and CDR2 YYNGEE. TCRdb reprocessed the 5' RACE reads with MiXCR, giving one entry per CDR3 protein. The data show a few hundred thousand distinct CDR3 sequences, roughly 9.5% seen once. The data also belong to a second study, concerning yellow fever vaccine responses in identical twins.

The clonotype was recovered from a woman between 18 and 29 years old in good health. The sample consisted of PBMCs. V is TRBV9 and J is TRBJ2-3; the D is unclear. CDR3 nucleotide sequence: TGTGCCAGCAGCGACCAGCAACTCTTCACAGATACGCAGTATTTT. This sequence encodes CASSDQQLFTDTQYF.